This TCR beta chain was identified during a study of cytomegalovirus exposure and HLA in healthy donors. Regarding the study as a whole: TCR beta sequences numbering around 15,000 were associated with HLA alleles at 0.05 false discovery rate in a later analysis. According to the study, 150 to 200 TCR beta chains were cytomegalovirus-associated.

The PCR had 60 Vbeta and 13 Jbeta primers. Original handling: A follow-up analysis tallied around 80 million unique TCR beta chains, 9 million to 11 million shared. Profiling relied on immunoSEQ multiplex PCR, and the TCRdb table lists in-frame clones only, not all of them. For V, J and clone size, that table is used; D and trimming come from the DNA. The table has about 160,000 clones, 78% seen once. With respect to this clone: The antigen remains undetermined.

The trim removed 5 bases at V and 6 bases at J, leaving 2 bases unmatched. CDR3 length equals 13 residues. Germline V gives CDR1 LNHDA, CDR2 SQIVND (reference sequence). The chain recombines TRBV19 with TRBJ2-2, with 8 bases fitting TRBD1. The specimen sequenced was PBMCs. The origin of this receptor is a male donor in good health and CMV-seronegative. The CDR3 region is CASSLQGAGELFF. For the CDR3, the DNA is TGTGCCAGTAGTTTACAGGGGGCCGGGGAGCTGTTTTTT.